This T cell receptor (beta chain) was captured by sequencing in a study of shared clonotypes between healthy human individuals. On the study more broadly: Each donor's CD8 memory used one plate, CD8 naive two, each CD4 subset three. Findings of the study overall: When compared with the clonotypes that were shared by all four sorted-subset donors, the non-shared clonotypes turned out to have lower generation probabilities. Generally, estimated richness proved larger in naive subsets than it did in memory subsets.

V was trimmed by 7 bases and J by 2 bases, leaving 12 bases between them. Germline CDR1 reads MNHEY; CDR2 reads SVGAGI. The CDR3 consists of 13 residues. Method: immunoSEQ multiplex PCR; TCRdb's copy keeps in-frame clones and lacks some. This sample carries under 1,100,000 clones, about 76% of them seen once, and the ten largest clones take roughly 1.4%. To note about this clone: The target antigen is unknown.

The sequencing input was memory CD4+ T cells sorted from blood. Subset: CD45RA-negative fraction. This sequence was found in a man between 18 and 29 years old in good health. V is TRBV6-5 and J is TRBJ2-7; the D is unclear. CDR3 bases: TGTGCCAGCACAAAGCCCGTAACCTACGAGCAGTACTTC. Translating it yields CASTKPVTYEQYF.